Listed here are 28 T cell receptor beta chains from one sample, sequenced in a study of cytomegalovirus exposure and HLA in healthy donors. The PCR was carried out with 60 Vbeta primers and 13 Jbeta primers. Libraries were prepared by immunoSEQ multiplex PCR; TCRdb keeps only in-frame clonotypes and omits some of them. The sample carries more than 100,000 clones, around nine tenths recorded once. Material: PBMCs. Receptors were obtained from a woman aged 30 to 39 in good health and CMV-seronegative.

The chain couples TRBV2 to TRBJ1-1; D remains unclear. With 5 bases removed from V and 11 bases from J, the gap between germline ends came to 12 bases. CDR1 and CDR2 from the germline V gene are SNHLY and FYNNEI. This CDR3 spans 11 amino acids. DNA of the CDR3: TGTGCCAGCAGTCCCGGGGAGGTTGCTTTCTTT. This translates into CASSPGEVAFF.

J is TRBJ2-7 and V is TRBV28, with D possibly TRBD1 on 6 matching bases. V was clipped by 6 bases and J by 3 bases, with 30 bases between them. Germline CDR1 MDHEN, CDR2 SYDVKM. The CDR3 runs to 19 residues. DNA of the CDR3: TGTGCCAGCAGATCTCCAACGCACAATGACAGGAACTCAGACTACGAGCAGTACTTC. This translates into CASRSPTHNDRNSDYEQYF.

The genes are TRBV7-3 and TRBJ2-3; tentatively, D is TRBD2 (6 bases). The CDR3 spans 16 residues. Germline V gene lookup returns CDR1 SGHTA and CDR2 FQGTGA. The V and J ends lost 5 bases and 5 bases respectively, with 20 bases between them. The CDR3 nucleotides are TGTGCCAGCAGCGCCTTCGCCGGGACTGTGGGAGATACGCAGTATTTT. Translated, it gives CASSAFAGTVGDTQYF. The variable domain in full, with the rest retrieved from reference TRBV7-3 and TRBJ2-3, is GAGVSQTPSNKVTEKGKYVELRCDPISGHTALYWYRQSLGQGPEFLIYFQGTGAADDSGLPNDRFFAVRPEGSVSTLKIQRTERGDSAVYLCASSAFAGTVGDTQYFGPGTRLTVL.

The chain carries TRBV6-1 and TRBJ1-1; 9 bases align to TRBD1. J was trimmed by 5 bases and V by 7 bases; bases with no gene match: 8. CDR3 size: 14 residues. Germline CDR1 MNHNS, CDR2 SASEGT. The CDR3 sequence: CASIVGTGNTEAFF. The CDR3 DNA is TGTGCCAGCATAGTTGGGACAGGGAATACTGAAGCTTTCTTT.

CDR3 amino acids: CASSYSEGPTPGEQYF. The CDR3 DNA is TGTGCCAGCAGTTACTCCGAGGGCCCGACGCCAGGAGAGCAGTACTTC. This chain uses TRBV6-5 with TRBJ2-7; weak D call: TRBD2 (5 bases). The CDR3 totals 16 residues. V was cut by 0 bases and J by 7 bases, with 19 bases left in between. CDR1 MNHEY and CDR2 SVGAGI come from the germline V gene.

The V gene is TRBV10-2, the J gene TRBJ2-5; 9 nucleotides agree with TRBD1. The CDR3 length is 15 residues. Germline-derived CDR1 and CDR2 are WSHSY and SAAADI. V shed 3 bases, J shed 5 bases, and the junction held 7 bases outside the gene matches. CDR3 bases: TGCGCCAGCAGTGACCCGACAGGGGGTGAGGAGACCCAGTACTTC. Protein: CASSDPTGGEETQYF.

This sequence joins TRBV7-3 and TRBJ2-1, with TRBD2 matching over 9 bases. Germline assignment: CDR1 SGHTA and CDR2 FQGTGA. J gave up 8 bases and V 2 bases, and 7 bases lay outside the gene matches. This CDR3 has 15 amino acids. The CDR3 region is CASSLAGGHSDEQFF. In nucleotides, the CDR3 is TGTGCCAGCAGCTTAGCGGGGGGGCACAGCGATGAGCAGTTCTTC.

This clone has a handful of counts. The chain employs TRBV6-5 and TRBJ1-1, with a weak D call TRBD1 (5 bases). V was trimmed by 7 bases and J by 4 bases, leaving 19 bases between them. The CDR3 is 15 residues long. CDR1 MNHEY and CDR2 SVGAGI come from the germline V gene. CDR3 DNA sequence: TGTGCCAGCACCCCCCGGTGGCAGGGTGGCACTGAAGCTTTCTTT. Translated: CASTPRWQGGTEAFF.

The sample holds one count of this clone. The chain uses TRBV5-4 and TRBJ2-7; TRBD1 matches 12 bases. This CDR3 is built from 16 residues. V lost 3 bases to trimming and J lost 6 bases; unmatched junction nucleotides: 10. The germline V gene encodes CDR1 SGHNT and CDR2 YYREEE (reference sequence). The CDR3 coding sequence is TGTGCCAGCAGCTCTAGGGACAGGGGGCTCCTCGCCGAGCAGTACTTC. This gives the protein CASSSRDRGLLAEQYF.

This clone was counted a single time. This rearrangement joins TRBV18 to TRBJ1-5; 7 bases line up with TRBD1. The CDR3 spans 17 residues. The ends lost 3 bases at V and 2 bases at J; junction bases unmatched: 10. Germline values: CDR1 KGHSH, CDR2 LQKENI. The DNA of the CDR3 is TGTGCCAGCTCACCCCCGGTTAAGGGGGCTGGCAATCAGCCCCAGCATTTT. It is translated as CASSPPVKGAGNQPQHF. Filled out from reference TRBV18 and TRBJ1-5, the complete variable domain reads NAGVMQNPRHLVRRRGQEARLRCSPMKGHSHVYWYRQLPEEGLKFMVYLQKENIIDESGMPKERFSAEFPKEGPSILRIQQVVRGDSAAYFCASSPPVKGAGNQPQHFGDGTRLSIL.

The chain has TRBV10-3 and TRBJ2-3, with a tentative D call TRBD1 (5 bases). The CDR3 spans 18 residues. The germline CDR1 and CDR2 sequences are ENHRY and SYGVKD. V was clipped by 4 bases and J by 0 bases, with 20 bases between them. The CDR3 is CAISVFGPGQASTDTQYF. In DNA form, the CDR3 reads TGTGCCATCAGTGTTTTTGGGCCAGGGCAGGCAAGCACAGATACGCAGTATTTT.

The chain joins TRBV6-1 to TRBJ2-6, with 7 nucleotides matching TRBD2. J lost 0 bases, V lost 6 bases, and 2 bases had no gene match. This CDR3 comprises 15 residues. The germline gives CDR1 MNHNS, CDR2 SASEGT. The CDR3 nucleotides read TGTGCCAGCAGGGGGGGGGACTCTGGGGCCAACGTCCTGACTTTC. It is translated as CASRGGDSGANVLTF.

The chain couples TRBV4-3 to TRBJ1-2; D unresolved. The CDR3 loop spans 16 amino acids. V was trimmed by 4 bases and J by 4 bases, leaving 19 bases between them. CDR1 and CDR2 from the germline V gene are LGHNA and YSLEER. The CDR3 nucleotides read TGCGCCAGCAGCCTTATACAAGGCGGGAGTCCCTATGGCTACACCTTC. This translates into CASSLIQGGSPYGYTF.

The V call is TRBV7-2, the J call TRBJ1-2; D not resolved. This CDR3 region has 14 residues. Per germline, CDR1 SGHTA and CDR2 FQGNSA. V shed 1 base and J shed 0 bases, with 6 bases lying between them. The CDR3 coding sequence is TGTGCCAGCAGCTTAGGAGGGACTAACTATGGCTACACCTTC. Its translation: CASSLGGTNYGYTF.

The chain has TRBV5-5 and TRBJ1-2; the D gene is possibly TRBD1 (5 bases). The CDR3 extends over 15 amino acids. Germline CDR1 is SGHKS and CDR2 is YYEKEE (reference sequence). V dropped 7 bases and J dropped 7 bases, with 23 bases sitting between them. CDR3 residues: CASQHSGRVFSGYTF. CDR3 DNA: TGTGCCAGCCAGCATTCGGGCAGGGTTTTTTCTGGCTACACCTTC.

The CDR3, as DNA: TGTGCCAGCAGCTACGGGACAGGGACCGGTACCTACGAGCAGTACTTC. This translates into CASSYGTGTGTYEQYF. The rearrangement joins TRBV5-5 to TRBJ2-7, with 9 bases aligning to TRBD1. V dropped 3 bases and J dropped 2; count of bases not matched to a gene: 9. Germline V gene sequence: CDR1 SGHKS, CDR2 YYEKEE (reference sequence). The CDR3 runs to 16 residues.

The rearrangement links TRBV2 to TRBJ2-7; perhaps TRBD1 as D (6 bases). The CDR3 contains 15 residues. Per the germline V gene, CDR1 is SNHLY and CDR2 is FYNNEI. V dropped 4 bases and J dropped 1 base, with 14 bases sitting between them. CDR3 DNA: TGTGCCAGCAGTGGTCAGGGGTGGGGATCCTACGAGCAGTACTTC. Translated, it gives CASSGQGWGSYEQYF. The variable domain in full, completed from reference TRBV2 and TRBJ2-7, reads EPEVTQTPSHQVTQMGQEVILRCVPISNHLYFYWYRQILGQKVEFLVSFYNNEISEKSEIFDDQFSVERPDGSNFTLKIRSTKLEDSAMYFCASSGQGWGSYEQYFGPGTRLTVT.

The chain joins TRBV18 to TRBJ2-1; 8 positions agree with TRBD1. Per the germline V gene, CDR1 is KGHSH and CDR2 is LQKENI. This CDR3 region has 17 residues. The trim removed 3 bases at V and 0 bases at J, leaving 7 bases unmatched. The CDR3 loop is CASSPWDRTSSYNEQFF. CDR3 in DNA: TGTGCCAGCTCACCCTGGGACAGGACAAGCTCCTACAATGAGCAGTTCTTC.

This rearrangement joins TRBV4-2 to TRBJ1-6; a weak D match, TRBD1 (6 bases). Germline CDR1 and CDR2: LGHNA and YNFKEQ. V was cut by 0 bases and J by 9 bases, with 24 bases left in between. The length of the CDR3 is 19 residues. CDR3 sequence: CASSQEDWGGFIPSSPLHF. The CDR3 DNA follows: TGTGCCAGCAGCCAAGAGGATTGGGGGGGCTTCATTCCAAGTTCACCCCTCCACTTT.

The CDR3 region is CASSPPVTGLSNQPQHF. DNA of the CDR3: TGTGCCAGCTCACCACCCGTGACAGGACTGAGCAATCAGCCCCAGCATTTT. The chain has TRBV18 and TRBJ1-5, with a weak D call TRBD1 (6 bases). Germline V CDR1 and CDR2: KGHSH, LQKENI. With 0 bases removed from V and 1 base from J, the gap between germline ends came to 13 bases. This CDR3 contains 17 residues.

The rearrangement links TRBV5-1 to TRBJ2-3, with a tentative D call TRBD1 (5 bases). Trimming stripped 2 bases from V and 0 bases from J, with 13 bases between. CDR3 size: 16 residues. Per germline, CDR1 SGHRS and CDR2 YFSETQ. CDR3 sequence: CASSFQGSTSTDTQYF. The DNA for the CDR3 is TGCGCCAGCAGCTTTCAGGGTAGCACTAGCACAGATACGCAGTATTTT.

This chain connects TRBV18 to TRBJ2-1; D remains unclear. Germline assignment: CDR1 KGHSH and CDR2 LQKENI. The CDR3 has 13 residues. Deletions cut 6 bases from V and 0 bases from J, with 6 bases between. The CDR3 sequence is CASSRSSYNEQFF. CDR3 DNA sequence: TGTGCCAGCTCGCGGAGCTCCTACAATGAGCAGTTCTTC.

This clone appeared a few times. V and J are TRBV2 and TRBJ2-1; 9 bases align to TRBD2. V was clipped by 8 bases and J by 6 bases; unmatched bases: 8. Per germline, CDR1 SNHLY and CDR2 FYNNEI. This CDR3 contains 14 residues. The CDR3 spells CASEEGGRGNEQFF. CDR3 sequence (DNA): TGTGCCAGCGAGGAGGGCGGGAGGGGCAATGAGCAGTTCTTC. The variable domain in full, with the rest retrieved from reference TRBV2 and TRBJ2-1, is EPEVTQTPSHQVTQMGQEVILRCVPISNHLYFYWYRQILGQKVEFLVSFYNNEISEKSEIFDDQFSVERPDGSNFTLKIRSTKLEDSAMYFCASEEGGRGNEQFFGPGTRLTVL.

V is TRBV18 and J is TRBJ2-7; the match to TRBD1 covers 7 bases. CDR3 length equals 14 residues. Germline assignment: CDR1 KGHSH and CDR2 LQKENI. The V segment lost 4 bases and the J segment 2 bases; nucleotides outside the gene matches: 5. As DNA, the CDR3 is TGTGCCAGCTCACATCCGGACAGGCCCTACGAGCAGTACTTC. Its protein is CASSHPDRPYEQYF.

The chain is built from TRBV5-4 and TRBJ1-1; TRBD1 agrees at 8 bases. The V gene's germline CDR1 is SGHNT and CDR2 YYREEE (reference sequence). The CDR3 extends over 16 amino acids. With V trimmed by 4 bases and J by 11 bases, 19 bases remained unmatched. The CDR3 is CASSPSTGTGVSFAFF. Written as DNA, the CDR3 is TGTGCCAGCAGCCCTTCGACCGGGACAGGCGTCTCTTTCGCTTTCTTT.

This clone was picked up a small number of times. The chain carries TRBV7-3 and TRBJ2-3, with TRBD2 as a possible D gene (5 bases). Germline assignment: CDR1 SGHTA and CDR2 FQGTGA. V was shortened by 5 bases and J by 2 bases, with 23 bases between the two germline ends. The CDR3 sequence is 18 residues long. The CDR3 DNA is TGTGCCAGCAGCCCGGGATTTCGGGTGGGATTAAACACAGATACGCAGTATTTT. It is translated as CASSPGFRVGLNTDTQYF.

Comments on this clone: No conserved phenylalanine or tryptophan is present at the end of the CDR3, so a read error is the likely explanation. This CDR3 is CASSQGGTGGSQPQHL. The CDR3, as DNA: TGCGCCAGCAGCCAAGGAGGGACAGGGGGGTCTCAGCCCCAGCATCTT. V usage is TRBV4-1 and J usage is TRBJ1-5, with TRBD1 identical over 11 bases. J gave up 6 bases and V 1 base, and 5 bases lay outside the gene matches. The CDR3 is 16 amino acids. Germline V gene lookup returns CDR1 MGHRA and CDR2 YSYEKL.

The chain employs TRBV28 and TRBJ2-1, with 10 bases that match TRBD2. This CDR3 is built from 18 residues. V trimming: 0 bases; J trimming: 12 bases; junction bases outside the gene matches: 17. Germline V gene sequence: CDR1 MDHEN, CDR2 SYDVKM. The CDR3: CASSLWGLAGAKGAGQFF. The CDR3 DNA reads TGTGCCAGCAGTTTATGGGGGCTAGCGGGGGCGAAGGGCGCGGGGCAGTTCTTC. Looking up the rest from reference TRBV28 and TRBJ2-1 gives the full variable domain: DVKVTQSSRYLVKRTGEKVFLECVQDMDHENMFWYRQDPGLGLRLIYFSYDVKMKEKGDIPEGYSVSREKKERFSLILESASTNQTSMYLCASSLWGLAGAKGAGQFFGPGTRLTVL.